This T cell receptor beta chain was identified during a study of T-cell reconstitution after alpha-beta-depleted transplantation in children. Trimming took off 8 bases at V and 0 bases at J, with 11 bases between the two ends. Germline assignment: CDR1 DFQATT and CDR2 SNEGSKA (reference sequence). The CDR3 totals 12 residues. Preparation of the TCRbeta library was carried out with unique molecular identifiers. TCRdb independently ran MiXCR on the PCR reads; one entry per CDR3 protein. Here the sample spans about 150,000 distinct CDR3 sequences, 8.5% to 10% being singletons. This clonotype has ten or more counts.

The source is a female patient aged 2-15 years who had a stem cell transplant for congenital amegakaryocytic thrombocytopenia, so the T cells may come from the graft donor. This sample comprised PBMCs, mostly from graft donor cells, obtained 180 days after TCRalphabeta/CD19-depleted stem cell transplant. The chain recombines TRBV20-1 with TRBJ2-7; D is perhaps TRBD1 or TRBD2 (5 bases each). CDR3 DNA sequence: TGCAGTATCACGGGGCTCTCCTACGAGCAGTACTTC. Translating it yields CSITGLSYEQYF.